The clone carrying this TCR beta chain turned up a few times. Antigen: not known. These data are taken from a study of response to subunit inactivated influenza vaccine. Study findings and constraints: Only a handful of new T cells, the authors suggested, are recruited with each seasonal influenza vaccination.

In TCRdb, the RT-PCR reads were re-called with MiXCR into one record per CDR3 protein. This sample yields 500,000 to 750,000 distinct CDR3 sequences, of which 12% to 15% are seen a single time; over 8.5% belongs to the top ten. This receptor was obtained from a man in his fifties who received an inactivated influenza vaccine. Sequencing used PBMCs from blood, obtained 11 to 12 days after vaccination.

CDR3 bases: TGTGCCAGCAGCCAAGAAGACACTAGCGGGTTCGATACGCAGTATTTT. Residues: CASSQEDTSGFDTQYF. This chain links TRBV3-1 with TRBJ2-3, with 9 bases aligning to TRBD2. The CDR3 length is 16 residues. Trimming took 0 bases from V and 6 from J; bases not matched to a gene: 7. In germline, CDR1 is LGHDT, CDR2 YNNKEL (reference sequence).